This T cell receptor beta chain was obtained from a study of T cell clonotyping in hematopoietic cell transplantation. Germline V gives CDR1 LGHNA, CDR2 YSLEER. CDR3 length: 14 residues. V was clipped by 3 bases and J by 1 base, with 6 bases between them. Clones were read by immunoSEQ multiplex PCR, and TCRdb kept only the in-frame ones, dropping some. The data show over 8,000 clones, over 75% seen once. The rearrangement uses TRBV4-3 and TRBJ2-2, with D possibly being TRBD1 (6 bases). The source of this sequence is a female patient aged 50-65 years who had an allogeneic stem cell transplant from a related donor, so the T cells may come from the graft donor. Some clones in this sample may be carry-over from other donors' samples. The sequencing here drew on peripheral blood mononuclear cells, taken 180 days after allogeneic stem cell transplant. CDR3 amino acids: CASSQGQNTGELFF. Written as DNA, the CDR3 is TGCGCCAGCAGCCAGGGACAGAACACCGGGGAGCTGTTTTTT.